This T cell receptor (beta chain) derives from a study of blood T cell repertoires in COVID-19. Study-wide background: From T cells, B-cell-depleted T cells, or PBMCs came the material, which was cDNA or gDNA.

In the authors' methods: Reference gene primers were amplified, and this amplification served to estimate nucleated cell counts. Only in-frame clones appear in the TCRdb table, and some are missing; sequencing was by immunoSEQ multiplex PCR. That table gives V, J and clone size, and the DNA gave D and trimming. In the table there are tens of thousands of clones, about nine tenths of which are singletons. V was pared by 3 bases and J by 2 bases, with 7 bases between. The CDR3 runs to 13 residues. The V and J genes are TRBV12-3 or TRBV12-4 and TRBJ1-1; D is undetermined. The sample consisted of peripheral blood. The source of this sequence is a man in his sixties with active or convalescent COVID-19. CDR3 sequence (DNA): TGTGCCAGCAGTTTTGCAGAAAACACTGAAGCTTTCTTT. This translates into CASSFAENTEAFF.